This T cell receptor beta chain comes out of a study of T cell repertoires in cytomegalovirus infection. The overall study: Indicated by public TCR beta signatures were CMV infection and matching HLA type.

A single record per CDR3 protein comes from TCRdb applying MiXCR to the reads. The data hold under 850,000 distinct CDR3 sequences, with 35% observed a single time. V lost 3 bases to trimming and J lost 0 bases; unmatched junction nucleotides: 8. Per the germline V gene, CDR1 is DFQATT and CDR2 is SNEGSKA (reference sequence). The CDR3 covers 16 residues. General study results and limits: Pooled public TCR beta family frequency picked out CMV carriers with the relevant HLA. Dominating the ex vivo response were HLA-C-restricted CMV-specific TCR beta clonotypes.

Of note for this clonotype: Its antigen is still unknown.

The sequenced material came from PBMCs. This TCR came from a human donor in good health (CMV status not recorded). Some clones in this sample may be carry-over from other donors' samples. V is TRBV20-1 and J is TRBJ2-3; 8 positions agree with TRBD1. This CDR3 is CSARAMTGVSTDTQYF. The CDR3 coding sequence is TGCAGTGCTAGGGCCATGACAGGGGTTAGCACAGATACGCAGTATTTT.